This T cell receptor beta chain was sequenced in a study of shared clonotypes between healthy human individuals. Sequencing was performed with immunoSEQ multiplex PCR; in TCRdb, only in-frame clones are kept and a portion is missing. This table holds roughly 2.5 million clones, about 92% found once. Germline values: CDR1 SEHNR, CDR2 FQNEAQ (reference sequence). This CDR3 is built from 14 residues. Comments on this clone: At one boundary the junction diverges from the germline segment, which might be a read error. This sample includes further DNA sequences coding for the same CDR3.

The V and J genes are TRBV7-9 and TRBJ2-3, with TRBD2 matching 9 bases. The TCR originated in a man aged 18 to 29 in good health. Sequencing used naive CD4+ T cells sorted from blood. Subset meaning: CD45RA+ positively selected. CDR3 in DNA: TGTGCCAGCAGCCTAGCGGGGTCCACAGATACGCAGTATTTT. Translation: CASSLAGSTDTQYF. Full variable domain (remainder filled in from reference TRBV7-9 and TRBJ2-3): DTGVSQNPRHKITKRGQNVTFRCDPISEHNRLYWYRQTLGQGPEFLTYFQNEAQLEKSRLLSDRFSAERPKGSFSTLEIQRTEQGDSAMYLCASSLAGSTDTQYFGPGTRLTVL.